One sample yielded the 30 T cell receptor beta chains listed below, sequenced in a study of blood T cell repertoires in COVID-19. Produced via immunoSEQ multiplex PCR; TCRdb's table is partial and in-frame only. The repertoire holds over 200,000 clones, with around 92% as singletons. The sequenced sample consisted of peripheral blood. The origin of the receptors is a person in their late teens or twenties with COVID-19, enrolled during active disease.

V is TRBV27 and J is TRBJ2-3; D is ambiguous. The germline CDR1 and CDR2 sequences are MNHEY and SMNVEV (reference sequence). Deletions cut 8 bases from V and 0 bases from J, with 12 bases between. This CDR3 region has 14 residues. In DNA form, the CDR3 reads TGTGCCAGCTCCCCTTGGCCTAGCACAGATACGCAGTATTTT. Amino acids: CASSPWPSTDTQYF.

V gene TRBV24-1 combines with J gene TRBJ1-1, with D possibly TRBD1 on 5 matching bases. V lost 8 bases and J lost 1, with 10 bases in between. The CDR3 totals 13 residues. The germline gives CDR1 KGHDR, CDR2 SFDVKD. This CDR3 is CATTDTSNTEAFF. As DNA, the CDR3 is TGTGCCACCACGGACACGTCGAACACTGAAGCTTTCTTT.

This CDR3 reads CSVASGWEQYF. The CDR3 DNA reads TGCAGCGTTGCTTCAGGGTGGGAGCAGTACTTC. The chain employs TRBV29-1 and TRBJ2-7; perhaps TRBD1 as D (5 bases). Trimming stripped 4 bases from V and 7 bases from J, with 11 bases between. The CDR3 sequence is 11 residues long. The germline gives CDR1 SQVTM, CDR2 ANQGSEA.

The chain joins TRBV6-5 to TRBJ1-5; D is ambiguous. The V gene's germline CDR1 is MNHEY and CDR2 SVGAGI. Trimming took 10 bases from V and 5 from J, leaving 6 bases between them. There are 10 residues in the CDR3. The chain's CDR3 is CATTHQPQHF. The CDR3 coding sequence is TGTGCCACCACACATCAGCCCCAGCATTTT.

The V gene is TRBV28, the J gene TRBJ2-1; 7 nucleotides line up with TRBD1. The germline gives CDR1 MDHEN, CDR2 SYDVKM. The CDR3 is made up of 14 amino acids. Trimming at V came to 3 bases and at J to 9 bases, leaving 8 bases not matched to a gene. The CDR3 DNA is TGTGCCAGCAGTTTTACAGGGGATCGGGTTGAGCAGTTCTTC. This gives the protein CASSFTGDRVEQFF.

The CDR3 loop is CASSQDAGQVYNEQFF. Written as DNA, the CDR3 is TGCGCCAGCAGCCAAGATGCTGGACAGGTCTACAATGAGCAGTTCTTC. The chain uses TRBV4-1 and TRBJ2-1; 7 bases are shared with TRBD1. This CDR3 has 16 amino acids. Germline lookup yields CDR1 MGHRA and CDR2 YSYEKL. The J segment lost 3 bases and the V segment lost 0 bases, leaving 5 bases of the junction unmatched.

This clone was detected once. The rearrangement joins TRBV30 to TRBJ1-1, with 7 bases matching TRBD1. J was trimmed by 7 bases and V by 4 bases; bases with no gene match: 9. CDR1 and CDR2 from the germline V gene are GTSNPN and SVGIG (reference sequence). This CDR3 is 13 amino acids long. The CDR3 sequence: CAWKGRGDREAFF. CDR3 DNA: TGTGCCTGGAAAGGCAGGGGGGATCGTGAAGCTTTCTTT.

In DNA form, the CDR3 reads TGCGCCAGCAGTAAGACAGGGTCCGCGGGCTACACCTTC. Translating gives CASSKTGSAGYTF. V usage is TRBV5-1 and J usage is TRBJ1-2, with 7 bases lining up with TRBD1. The CDR3 totals 13 residues. After removal of 5 bases from V and 8 bases from J, the junction contained 9 bases not matched to a gene. Germline CDR1 and CDR2: SGHRS and YFSETQ.

The V and J genes are TRBV6-2 or TRBV6-3 and TRBJ2-5; TRBD2 matches 7 bases. Unmatched junction bases numbered 11, after V lost 2 bases and J lost 5 bases. The CDR3 is made up of 16 amino acids. CDR1 MNHEY and CDR2 SVGEGT come from the germline V gene. The CDR3: CASSYGGTTVVETQYF. CDR3 DNA sequence: TGTGCCAGCAGTTACGGCGGGACTACCGTTGTTGAGACCCAGTACTTC.

The chain carries TRBV5-8 and TRBJ1-3; D perhaps matches TRBD1 (5 bases). The CDR3 is 14 amino acids. V was trimmed by 1 base and J by 2 bases, leaving 7 bases between them. CDR1 is SGHTS, CDR2 YDEGEE, per germline. The CDR3 bases are TGTGCCAGCAGCTTGAGGGGTACTGGAAACACCATATATTTT. This gives the protein CASSLRGTGNTIYF.

V gene TRBV5-4 combines with J gene TRBJ2-2; D is uncertain. V lost 4 bases, J lost 6 bases, and 13 bases lay in between. Germline CDR1 reads SGHNT; CDR2 reads YYREEE (reference sequence). CDR3 length: 14 amino acids. The CDR3 sequence: CASSRSGLPGELFF. The DNA for the CDR3 is TGTGCCAGCAGCCGCAGTGGTCTCCCCGGGGAGCTGTTTTTT.

This chain links TRBV6-2 or TRBV6-3 with TRBJ1-2, with 9 bases aligning to TRBD1. After removal of 4 bases from V and 8 bases from J, the junction contained 5 bases not matched to a gene. CDR3 length: 13 residues. Per the germline V gene, CDR1 is MNHEY and CDR2 is SVGEGT. The CDR3 here is CASSLGTGRGYTF. As DNA, the CDR3 is TGTGCCAGCAGTTTGGGGACAGGGAGAGGCTACACCTTC.

This chain links TRBV6-5 with TRBJ2-7; TRBD2 aligns across 7 bases. CDR3 length equals 14 residues. J lost 0 bases, V lost 4 bases, and 3 bases had no gene match. Per the germline V gene, CDR1 is MNHEY and CDR2 is SVGAGI. CDR3 sequence: CASSSLALSYEQYF. CDR3 DNA sequence: TGTGCCAGCAGTTCACTAGCGCTCTCCTACGAGCAGTACTTC.

V is TRBV5-1 and J is TRBJ2-2; a possible D gene is TRBD1 (5 bases). The germline CDR1 and CDR2 sequences are SGHRS and YFSETQ. V was cut by 7 bases and J by 4 bases, with 14 bases left in between. This CDR3 has 14 residues. CDR3 DNA: TGCGCCAGCGGTGGGGCCTCGGGCACCGGGGAGCTGTTTTTT. Its translation is CASGGASGTGELFF.

This chain uses TRBV5-4 with TRBJ1-4; the D gene is possibly TRBD1 (5 bases). The CDR3 runs to 16 residues. Germline lookup yields CDR1 SGHNT and CDR2 YYREEE (reference sequence). V gave up 5 bases and J gave up 3 bases, with 17 bases separating them. CDR3 in DNA: TGTGCCAGCAGTCAACGGGGGGTGGGAGCTAATGAAAAACTGTTTTTT. This translates into CASSQRGVGANEKLFF.

V gene TRBV4-1 combines with J gene TRBJ1-4; D is unclear. The length of the CDR3 is 19 residues. V was shortened by 1 base and J by 8 bases, with 26 bases between the two germline ends. Germline V gene data show CDR1 as MGHRA and CDR2 as YSYEKL. DNA for the CDR3: TGCGCCAGCAGCCAAGTCCCGGGCCTGCGGGGAAAGAGAGGCGAAAAACTGTTTTTT. Translated, it gives CASSQVPGLRGKRGEKLFF.

The rearrangement links TRBV7-9 to TRBJ2-4; 13 bases map to TRBD2. This CDR3 region has 16 residues. V lost 2 bases, J lost 7 bases, and 5 bases stayed unmatched. Germline V gives CDR1 SEHNR, CDR2 FQNEAQ (reference sequence). The CDR3 nucleotides are TGTGCCAGCAGCTTACTAGGGACTAGCGGGATGAACATTCAGTACTTC. It codes for CASSLLGTSGMNIQYF. Drawing the rest from reference TRBV7-9 and TRBJ2-4, the complete variable domain is DTGVSQNPRHKITKRGQNVTFRCDPISEHNRLYWYRQTLGQGPEFLTYFQNEAQLEKSRLLSDRFSAERPKGSFSTLEIQRTEQGDSAMYLCASSLLGTSGMNIQYFGAGTRLSVL.

In regard to this clone: Other nucleotide sequences in the sample specify the same CDR3. The chain recombines TRBV7-9 with TRBJ1-4, with TRBD1 matching over 11 bases. There are 15 residues in the CDR3. With V trimmed by 4 bases and J by 5 bases, 3 bases remained unmatched. Looked up from germline, CDR1 is SEHNR and CDR2 is FQNEAQ (reference sequence). CDR3 nucleotide sequence: TGTGCCAGCAGCTGGGGGACAGGGGGGAATGAAAAACTGTTTTTT. Translation: CASSWGTGGNEKLFF.

The rearrangement links TRBV7-2 to TRBJ2-3; TRBD2 might be the D (6 bases). Germline V gene sequence: CDR1 SGHTA, CDR2 FQGNSA. V gave up 3 bases and J gave up 10 bases, with 8 bases separating them. CDR3 length equals 11 residues. CDR3 nucleotides: TGTGCCAGCAGCTTGGGCGGGGCGCAGTATTTT. Protein product: CASSLGGAQYF.

The rearrangement joins TRBV29-1 to TRBJ2-1; a possible D gene is TRBD2 (6 bases). The CDR3 has 15 amino acids. Germline values: CDR1 SQVTM, CDR2 ANQGSEA. V was trimmed by 2 bases and J by 7 bases, leaving 18 bases between them. As DNA, the CDR3 is TGCAGCGTTGAAACCCCTAGCGAAACGTGGAATGAGCAGTTCTTC. As protein: CSVETPSETWNEQFF.

This clone has a single count. V gene TRBV11-2 combines with J gene TRBJ2-3; D is unclear. CDR1 and CDR2 from the germline V gene are SGHAT and FQNNGV. The CDR3 is 16 residues long. Trimming pared 1 base from V and 2 bases from J, leaving 13 bases between. In nucleotides, the CDR3 is TGTGCCAGCAGCTTAGGACTTGCCAGACCCACAGATACGCAGTATTTT. Encoded protein: CASSLGLARPTDTQYF. Variable domain in full (rest from reference TRBV11-2 and TRBJ2-3): EAGVAQSPRYKIIEKRQSVAFWCNPISGHATLYWYQQILGQGPKLLIQFQNNGVVDDSQLPKDRFSAERLKGVDSTLKIQPAKLEDSAVYLCASSLGLARPTDTQYFGPGTRLTVL.

This chain connects TRBV4-1 to TRBJ2-6; 8 bases are shared with TRBD2. CDR3 size: 18 residues. V shed 4 bases, J shed 0 bases, and the junction held 8 bases outside the gene matches. Germline V CDR1 and CDR2: MGHRA, YSYEKL. The CDR3 DNA reads TGCGCCAGCAGCCCAGGCCCCGCGGGAGGCTCTGGGGCCAACGTCCTGACTTTC. Protein sequence: CASSPGPAGGSGANVLTF.

The rearrangement joins TRBV6-6 to TRBJ1-1, with D tentatively TRBD1 (5 bases). This CDR3 has 15 amino acids. Between the trimmed V and J ends, which lost 3 bases and 4 bases, there was a span of 15 bases. Germline assignment: CDR1 MNHNY and CDR2 SVGAGI (reference sequence). The CDR3 is CASSYWGPKSTEAFF. CDR3 in DNA: TGTGCCAGCAGTTATTGGGGCCCCAAAAGCACTGAAGCTTTCTTT.

J is TRBJ2-5 and V is TRBV11-2; D remains ambiguous. Trimming stripped 1 base from V and 7 bases from J, with 19 bases between. Germline V lookup: CDR1 SGHAT, CDR2 FQNNGV. The CDR3 extends over 16 amino acids. The CDR3 sequence is CASSLAPSRPGATQYF. The CDR3 DNA reads as TGTGCCAGCAGCTTAGCACCCAGTCGGCCAGGCGCGACCCAGTACTTC.

The chain links TRBV3-1 (or the pseudogene TRBV3-2) to TRBJ1-1, with a weak D call TRBD1 (6 bases). Trimming removed 4 bases from V and 5 bases from J, with 14 bases in between. There are 14 residues in the CDR3. Germline V gene data show CDR1 as LGHDT and CDR2 as YNNKEL (reference sequence). The CDR3 is CASSPSSRGTEAFF. CDR3 DNA: TGTGCCAGCAGCCCTTCCTCGAGGGGGACTGAAGCTTTCTTT.

This chain links TRBV7-9 with TRBJ1-2, with D perhaps matching TRBD1 (5 bases). Between the trimmed V and J ends, which lost 2 bases and 8 bases, there was a span of 15 bases. This CDR3 is built from 14 residues. Looked up from germline, CDR1 is SEHNR and CDR2 is FQNEAQ (reference sequence). The CDR3 protein is CASSLNRGNGGYTF. The CDR3 region has the DNA TGTGCCAGCAGCTTAAATAGGGGAAATGGCGGCTACACCTTC. The entire variable domain, with the rest obtained from reference TRBV7-9 and TRBJ1-2, is as follows: DTGVSQNPRHKITKRGQNVTFRCDPISEHNRLYWYRQTLGQGPEFLTYFQNEAQLEKSRLLSDRFSAERPKGSFSTLEIQRTEQGDSAMYLCASSLNRGNGGYTFGSGTRLTVV.

V is TRBV2 and J is TRBJ2-4; the D gene is possibly TRBD1 (5 bases). Germline CDR1 is SNHLY and CDR2 is FYNNEI. The CDR3 has 13 residues. Trimming removed 6 bases at V and 0 bases at J, with 6 bases between. CDR3 protein: CASSRVAKNIQYF. CDR3 sequence (DNA): TGTGCCAGCAGCAGGGTAGCCAAAAACATTCAGTACTTC.

In its sample, this clone was seen once. The chain is built from TRBV14 and TRBJ2-1; TRBD1 is a possible D gene (5 bases). In germline, CDR1 is SGHDN, CDR2 FVKESK. Trimming cost V 4 bases and J 4 bases, with 14 bases left between them. This CDR3 is built from 15 residues. CDR3 sequence (DNA): TGTGCCAGCAGCCTTCAGGGAAGCCGATACAATGAGCAGTTCTTC. This translates into CASSLQGSRYNEQFF.

This chain links TRBV4-1 with TRBJ2-7; no reliable D call. This CDR3 has 16 residues. The germline V and J ends were trimmed by 4 bases and 0 bases, with 16 bases remaining between them. Per germline, CDR1 MGHRA and CDR2 YSYEKL. This CDR3 is CASSLVGGMSSYEQYF. CDR3 coding DNA: TGCGCCAGCAGCCTGGTTGGCGGCATGAGCTCCTACGAGCAGTACTTC.

CDR3 nucleotide sequence: TGTGCCAGCAGTCCCTCAGCGGGAAACTACGAGCAGTACTTC. Translation: CASSPSAGNYEQYF. The chain is built from TRBV27 and TRBJ2-7; the match to TRBD2 covers 7 bases. Germline CDR1 is MNHEY and CDR2 is SMNVEV (reference sequence). CDR3 length equals 14 residues. The ends lost 5 bases at V and 3 bases at J; junction bases unmatched: 7.